These 25 T cell receptor beta chains came from one sample sequenced in a study of shared clonotypes between healthy human individuals. The repertoire was sequenced with immunoSEQ multiplex PCR; TCRdb's copy has only in-frame clones and lacks some. The profile shows some 2,500,000 clones, 93% of them singletons. The sample taken for sequencing was naive CD4+ T cells from PBMCs. Subset here: CD45RA+ positively selected. Source of these receptors: a young man in good health. Some clones in this sample may be carry-over from other donors' samples.

The chain is built from TRBV18 and TRBJ2-3; 12 bases are a match to TRBD2. The CDR3 contains 18 residues. Germline CDR1 KGHSH, CDR2 LQKENI. Trimming at V came to 4 bases and at J to 0 bases, leaving 8 bases not matched to a gene. Here the CDR3 DNA reads TGTGCCAGCTCACTATCCAGGACTAGCGGGACTAGCACAGATACGCAGTATTTT. Protein product: CASSLSRTSGTSTDTQYF.

The chain couples TRBV30 to TRBJ2-4; 8 bases line up with TRBD1. CDR1 is GTSNPN and CDR2 is SVGIG in the germline V gene (reference sequence). The CDR3 consists of 14 residues. J gave up 8 bases and V 2 bases, and 8 bases lay outside the gene matches. The CDR3: CAWSSQGAGDIQYF. The CDR3 coding sequence is TGTGCCTGGAGTTCCCAGGGGGCCGGAGACATTCAGTACTTC.

J is TRBJ2-5 and V is TRBV5-1; 9 nucleotides line up with TRBD2. Matching the DNA end better, TRBJ2-7 makes the J call doubtful. The CDR3 runs 16 residues. The V gene's germline CDR1 is SGHRS and CDR2 YFSETQ. This chain's CDR3 is CASRRLAGPGSYEQYF. The CDR3 nucleotides are TGCGCCAGCAGACGTCTAGCGGGACCGGGCTCCTACGAGCAGTACTTC.

The genes are TRBV5-1 and TRBJ2-3, with 8 bases fitting TRBD2. The CDR3 consists of 16 residues. The ends lost 3 bases at V and 4 bases at J; junction bases unmatched: 10. Germline V CDR1 and CDR2: SGHRS, YFSETQ. CDR3 bases: TGCGCCAGCAGCTGGCGGACTAGCAGTAAATCAGATACGCAGTATTTT. Its translation: CASSWRTSSKSDTQYF.

The rearrangement uses TRBV5-1 and TRBJ2-1, with D hard to call. Germline CDR1 and CDR2: SGHRS and YFSETQ. The CDR3 runs to 17 residues. V lost 1 base and J lost 0, with 14 bases in between. The DNA for the CDR3 is TGCGCCAGCAGCTTGATCTCGGATGCTAGCTCCTACAATGAGCAGTTCTTC. Residues: CASSLISDASSYNEQFF. Variable domain in full (rest from reference TRBV5-1 and TRBJ2-1): KAGVTQTPRYLIKTRGQQVTLSCSPISGHRSVSWYQQTPGQGLQFLFEYFSETQRNKGNFPGRFSGRQFSNSRSEMNVSTLELGDSALYLCASSLISDASSYNEQFFGPGTRLTVL.

The sample holds one count of this clone. The chain combines TRBV2 with TRBJ2-7, with 8 bases matching TRBD2. Germline V gene data show CDR1 as SNHLY and CDR2 as FYNNEI. J lost 3 bases, V lost 5 bases, and 6 bases had no gene match. CDR3 length equals 14 residues. The CDR3 coding sequence is TGTGCCAGCAGTTTCGGACTAGCAAACTACGAGCAGTACTTC. The encoded protein is CASSFGLANYEQYF.

The rearrangement links TRBV5-8 to TRBJ2-3, with a possible D match to TRBD2 (5 bases). Germline-derived CDR1 and CDR2 are SGHTS and YDEGEE. There are 12 residues in the CDR3. Trimming took off 5 bases at V and 6 bases at J, with 10 bases between the two ends. CDR3 sequence reads: CASRREWDTQYF. DNA for the CDR3: TGTGCCAGCAGACGGGAATGGGATACGCAGTATTTT.

J is TRBJ2-3 and V is TRBV5-6, with TRBD2 as a possible D gene (6 bases). Trimming left V 0 bases short and J 4 bases short, with 12 bases between. Germline loops: CDR1 SGHDT, CDR2 YYEEEE. The CDR3 runs to 15 residues. CDR3 in amino acids: CASSLVVAASDTQYF. In DNA form, the CDR3 reads TGTGCCAGCAGCTTGGTCGTAGCGGCGTCAGATACGCAGTATTTT.

This CDR3 reads CASSYSDVSGDQPQHF. As DNA, the CDR3 is TGTGCCAGCAGTTACTCGGACGTGTCAGGGGATCAGCCCCAGCATTTT. The chain recombines TRBV6-6 with TRBJ1-5; possibly TRBD1 for D (6 bases). This CDR3 is built from 16 residues. Per the germline V gene, CDR1 is MNHNY and CDR2 is SVGAGI (reference sequence). V was cut by 0 bases and J by 5 bases, with 14 bases left in between.

V and J are TRBV19 and TRBJ2-3; no firm D call. V was pared by 3 bases and J by 4 bases, with 14 bases between. Germline V CDR1 and CDR2: LNHDA, SQIVND (reference sequence). This CDR3 has 15 amino acids. CDR3 coding DNA: TGTGCCAGTAGTATCGTGGCGGCCAGTGCAGATACGCAGTATTTT. This translates into CASSIVAASADTQYF.

J is TRBJ2-7 and V is TRBV5-8; 7 bases map to TRBD1. The CDR3 covers 16 residues. V lost 4 bases and J lost 5; bases outside the gene matches: 15. Germline CDR1 is SGHTS and CDR2 is YDEGEE. The CDR3 loop is CASSNDRVWGVDEQYF. The DNA for the CDR3 is TGTGCCAGCAGCAACGACAGGGTGTGGGGTGTCGACGAGCAGTACTTC.

This chain joins TRBV5-1 and TRBJ2-1, with TRBD2 matching 9 bases. CDR1 and CDR2 (germline): SGHRS, YFSETQ. J gave up 7 bases and V 0 bases, and 8 bases lay outside the gene matches. This CDR3 has 16 amino acids. The CDR3 DNA is TGCGCCAGCAGCTTGGCGCCGACTAGCGGAGCAAATGAGCAGTTCTTC. This codes for CASSLAPTSGANEQFF.

The chain recombines TRBV10-2 with TRBJ2-7; 13 nucleotides align to TRBD2. The length of the CDR3 is 15 residues. The germline CDR1 and CDR2 sequences are WSHSY and SAAADI. Trimming at V came to 7 bases and at J to 0 bases, leaving 3 bases not matched to a gene. CDR3 amino acids: CASTRTSGSSYEQYF. CDR3 nucleotide sequence: TGCGCCAGCACCCGGACTAGCGGGAGCTCCTACGAGCAGTACTTC.

The chain is built from TRBV5-8 and TRBJ2-3; 8 positions match TRBD2. The J segment lost 2 bases and the V segment lost 0 bases, leaving 8 bases of the junction unmatched. The CDR3 spans 17 residues. Germline V gives CDR1 SGHTS, CDR2 YDEGEE. The CDR3 nucleotides are TGTGCCAGCAGCTTGGCCACACTAGCGGTGAACACAGATACGCAGTATTTT. It encodes CASSLATLAVNTDTQYF.

V and J are TRBV7-2 and TRBJ2-3; TRBD2 matches at 11 bases. This CDR3 region has 17 residues. Germline V gives CDR1 SGHTA, CDR2 FQGNSA. V trimming: 5 bases; J trimming: 0 bases; junction bases outside the gene matches: 7. The CDR3 protein is CASSQEWTSGSTDTQYF. The CDR3 DNA is TGTGCCAGCAGCCAGGAGTGGACTAGCGGGAGCACAGATACGCAGTATTTT.

The chain joins TRBV5-1 to TRBJ1-2; D possibly corresponds to TRBD1 (6 bases). Germline V gives CDR1 SGHRS, CDR2 YFSETQ. The length of the CDR3 is 16 residues. V was cut by 0 bases and J by 6 bases, with 18 bases left in between. The CDR3 coding sequence is TGCGCCAGCAGCTTGGCGGGGCAGGGGAGGAGGAATGGCTACACCTTC. Residues: CASSLAGQGRRNGYTF.

V gene TRBV7-3 combines with J gene TRBJ2-3; TRBD2 matches 7 bases. This CDR3 has 15 residues. The germline V gene encodes CDR1 SGHTA and CDR2 FQGTGA. V gave up 0 bases and J gave up 1 base; unmatched junction bases: 1. The CDR3 DNA reads TGTGCCAGCAGCTTAACGCGGGAGCGCACAGATACGCAGTATTTT. It encodes CASSLTRERTDTQYF.

Details on this clone: The sample holds other DNA sequences that translate to the same CDR3. J is TRBJ1-2 and V is TRBV5-1; a weak D match, TRBD1 (5 bases). CDR1 SGHRS and CDR2 YFSETQ come from the germline V gene. This CDR3 region has 14 residues. V was cut by 5 bases and J by 0 bases, with 11 bases left in between. For the CDR3, the DNA is TGCGCCAGCAGTCCTGGGGGTGCTAACTATGGCTACACCTTC. Amino acids: CASSPGGANYGYTF. Looking up the rest from reference TRBV5-1 and TRBJ1-2 gives the full variable domain: KAGVTQTPRYLIKTRGQQVTLSCSPISGHRSVSWYQQTPGQGLQFLFEYFSETQRNKGNFPGRFSGRQFSNSRSEMNVSTLELGDSALYLCASSPGGANYGYTFGSGTRLTVV.

The rearrangement uses TRBV5-8 and TRBJ2-5, with D hard to call. V was trimmed by 4 bases and J by 9 bases, leaving 10 bases between them. Germline CDR1 SGHTS, CDR2 YDEGEE. The CDR3 spans 11 residues. The CDR3 DNA reads as TGTGCCAGCAGCACCCGGTCTGCCCAGTACTTC. Protein: CASSTRSAQYF.

The chain links TRBV5-1 to TRBJ2-1, with 10 bases identical to TRBD2. Germline V gene data show CDR1 as SGHRS and CDR2 as YFSETQ. The V and J ends lost 0 bases and 8 bases, in that order; junction bases with no gene match: 8. The CDR3 is made up of 16 amino acids. The CDR3 coding sequence is TGCGCCAGCAGCTTGGTGAGGGCTAGCGGGAGTCATGAGCAGTTCTTC. Translation: CASSLVRASGSHEQFF. Complete variable domain (other parts from reference TRBV5-1 and TRBJ2-1): KAGVTQTPRYLIKTRGQQVTLSCSPISGHRSVSWYQQTPGQGLQFLFEYFSETQRNKGNFPGRFSGRQFSNSRSEMNVSTLELGDSALYLCASSLVRASGSHEQFFGPGTRLTVL.

The V call is TRBV18, the J call TRBJ1-2; 8 bases line up with TRBD1. The CDR3 is made up of 14 amino acids. Germline V CDR1 and CDR2: KGHSH, LQKENI. Unmatched junction bases numbered 7, after V lost 2 bases and J lost 8 bases. CDR3: CASSPGGQGLGYTF. DNA for the CDR3: TGTGCCAGCTCACCAGGCGGACAGGGACTCGGCTACACCTTC.

J is TRBJ2-5 and V is TRBV6-5; D not certain. V shed 4 bases and J shed 0 bases, with 6 bases lying between them. The CDR3 contains 13 residues. From germline, CDR1 is MNHEY and CDR2 SVGAGI. CDR3 region: CASSSEYQETQYF. CDR3 nucleotide sequence: TGTGCCAGCAGTTCCGAGTACCAAGAGACCCAGTACTTC.

V and J are TRBV28 and TRBJ1-1; TRBD1 might be the D (5 bases). Trimming took 7 bases from V and 0 from J, leaving 12 bases between them. CDR1 MDHEN and CDR2 SYDVKM come from the germline V gene. The CDR3 has 14 amino acids. This chain's CDR3 is CASTSGGLNTEAFF. The CDR3 nucleotides are TGTGCCAGCACTTCCGGGGGGTTGAACACTGAAGCTTTCTTT. The full variable domain, in which reference TRBV28 and TRBJ1-1 provide the parts outside the CDR3, is DVKVTQSSRYLVKRTGEKVFLECVQDMDHENMFWYRQDPGLGLRLIYFSYDVKMKEKGDIPEGYSVSREKKERFSLILESASTNQTSMYLCASTSGGLNTEAFFGQGTRLTVV.

The CDR3 DNA reads as TGTGCCAGCAGTTTTGTATGGAGTTCGAACACCGGGGAGCTGTTTTTT. This translates into CASSFVWSSNTGELFF. The chain combines TRBV28 with TRBJ2-2, with unresolved D. Trimming left V 3 bases short and J 0 bases short, with 11 bases between. Germline V gene lookup returns CDR1 MDHEN and CDR2 SYDVKM. There are 16 residues in the CDR3. Looking up the rest from reference TRBV28 and TRBJ2-2 gives the full variable domain: DVKVTQSSRYLVKRTGEKVFLECVQDMDHENMFWYRQDPGLGLRLIYFSYDVKMKEKGDIPEGYSVSREKKERFSLILESASTNQTSMYLCASSFVWSSNTGELFFGEGSRLTVL.

V usage is TRBV15 and J usage is TRBJ2-5, with 9 nucleotides matching TRBD1. CDR1 LNHNV and CDR2 YYDKDF come from the germline V gene (reference sequence). The CDR3 is 13 amino acids. V lost 9 bases and J lost 5; bases outside the gene matches: 7. The CDR3 DNA is TGTGCCACGAAAAACAGGGGGCTTGAGACCCAGTACTTC. Residues: CATKNRGLETQYF.